The 3 T cell receptor beta chains below all came from one sample that was sequenced in a study of cytomegalovirus exposure and HLA in healthy donors. The PCR used 60 Vbeta and 13 Jbeta primers. TCRdb's copy holds only in-frame clones and misses some; the assay was immunoSEQ multiplex PCR. This table holds roughly 82,000 clones. The sequenced material came from PBMCs. The receptor source for this set is a woman aged 55 to 70 in good health and CMV-seronegative.

The genes are TRBV2 and TRBJ1-3; possible D gene TRBD1, 6 bases. V lost 2 bases and J 2 bases, leaving 10 bases between the germline ends. This CDR3 is 15 amino acids long. Germline CDR1 reads SNHLY; CDR2 reads FYNNEI. CDR3 in DNA: TGTGCCAGCAGTGAACAGGGGATCACTGGAAACACCATATATTTT. This encodes CASSEQGITGNTIYF.

Notes on this clone: The same CDR3 can be traced to other DNA sequences in this sample. The chain has TRBV19 and TRBJ1-1; 7 nucleotides align to TRBD1. V shed 3 bases, J shed 0 bases, and the junction held 1 base outside the gene matches. The CDR3 spans 14 residues. From germline, CDR1 is LNHDA and CDR2 SQIVND (reference sequence). The CDR3 sequence is CASSMGQLNTEAFF. CDR3 DNA sequence: TGTGCCAGTAGTATGGGACAGCTGAACACTGAAGCTTTCTTT.

The gene calls are TRBV27 and TRBJ1-1; 7 positions agree with TRBD1. The CDR3 consists of 13 residues. Per the germline V gene, CDR1 is MNHEY and CDR2 is SMNVEV (reference sequence). After removal of 8 bases from V and 5 bases from J, the junction contained 8 bases not matched to a gene. The CDR3 loop is CASRPGGRTEAFF. In DNA form, the CDR3 reads TGTGCCAGCCGGCCAGGGGGACGGACTGAAGCTTTCTTT.